One sample yielded the 21 T cell receptor beta chains listed below, sequenced in a study of regulatory T cells in long-lasting Graves disease. Arm-PCR with iRepertoire HTBI primers amplified the CDR3 regions for these TCR beta libraries. TCRdb fed the multiplex PCR reads into MiXCR, producing one record per CDR3 protein. The data contain about 660,000 distinct CDR3 sequences, 25% to 30% of them singletons. Time point meaning: persistent/refractory GD, antithyroid drugs over 5 years with positive TRAb. Scientists built the TCR library using RNA that was extracted from PBMCs. This specimen was peripheral blood mononuclear cells (PBMCs), taken when the disease was refractory, from a patient treated with antithyroid drugs. These receptor sequences come from a female donor with Graves disease.

The table lists this clonotype with many counts. The chain combines TRBV11-3 with TRBJ1-1, with D unclear. CDR3 size: 10 residues. Germline V gene sequence: CDR1 SGHNT, CDR2 YENEEA. V was cut by 6 bases and J by 8 bases, with 7 bases left in between. CDR3 nucleotides: TGTGCCAGCAGACCCAGGGAAGCTTTCTTT. Translated, it gives CASRPREAFF. The full variable domain, with the rest looked up from reference TRBV11-3 and TRBJ1-1, is EAGVVQSPRYKIIEKKQPVAFWCNPISGHNTLYWYLQNLGQGPELLIRYENEEAVDDSQLPKDRFSAERLKGVDSTLKIQPAELGDSAVYLCASRPREAFFGQGTRLTVV.

The chain employs TRBV7-9 and TRBJ2-6, with D perhaps being TRBD1 or TRBD2 (5 bases each). The CDR3 is 20 residues long. The V end lost 5 bases, the J end lost 0 bases, and 23 bases lay between the germline ends. Germline lookup yields CDR1 SEHNR and CDR2 FQNEAQ (reference sequence). CDR3: CASSLRGSWDGNSGANVLTF. The CDR3 bases are TGTGCCAGCAGCCTAAGGGGAAGCTGGGACGGAAACTCTGGGGCCAACGTCCTGACTTTC.

The V and J genes are TRBV9 and TRBJ2-6; no definite D call. Germline lookup yields CDR1 SGDLS and CDR2 YYNGEE. The ends were cut back, 4 bases at V and 0 bases at J, with 14 bases in the middle. The CDR3 sequence is 17 residues long. DNA for the CDR3: TGTGCCAGCAGCCTGACGCTATTAGCCTCTGGGGCCAACGTCCTGACTTTC. Translated, it gives CASSLTLLASGANVLTF.

V usage is TRBV9 and J usage is TRBJ2-7; 8 bases align to TRBD2. V trimming: 4 bases; J trimming: 6 bases; junction bases outside the gene matches: 3. CDR1 is SGDLS, CDR2 YYNGEE, per germline. The CDR3 consists of 12 residues. The CDR3 protein is CASSREGPEQYF. The CDR3, as DNA: TGTGCCAGCAGCCGGGAGGGCCCCGAGCAGTACTTC.

This sequence joins TRBV19 and TRBJ1-1; D unclear. Trimming shortened V by 9 bases and J by 6 bases, and 11 bases separated the two germline ends. CDR3 length equals 11 residues. CDR1 and CDR2 (germline): LNHDA, SQIVND (reference sequence). The CDR3 sequence is CARASGSEAFF. DNA of the CDR3: TGTGCCAGGGCGTCGGGGTCTGAAGCTTTCTTT.

This sequence joins TRBV6-1 and TRBJ1-5; the match to TRBD1 covers 7 bases. This CDR3 has 13 residues. V shed 1 base and J 7 bases; nucleotides not matched to a gene: 1. The germline V gene has CDR1 MNHNS and CDR2 SASEGT. Here the CDR3 reads CASSEGQGQPQHF. CDR3 DNA sequence: TGTGCCAGCAGTGAAGGACAGGGACAGCCCCAGCATTTT.

For this clonotype: Possible read error: a much larger clone is one base away. The V gene is TRBV28, the J gene TRBJ1-2; TRBD1 might be the D (5 bases). The CDR3 covers 14 residues. Germline CDR1 MDHEN, CDR2 SYDVKM. CDR3 loop: CACSFRTARGGYTF. The CDR3 DNA follows: TGTGCCTGCAGTTTCCGGACGGCGAGGGGAGGCTACACCTTC.

The V and J genes are TRBV6-1 and TRBJ1-5, with D perhaps TRBD1 (5 bases). Germline CDR1 MNHNS, CDR2 SASEGT. The CDR3 runs 15 residues. V was pared by 10 bases and J by 0 bases, with 16 bases between. The CDR3 loop is CATRWGSNSNQPQHF. CDR3 DNA: TGTGCCACCAGATGGGGCAGTAATAGCAATCAGCCCCAGCATTTT.

The rearrangement uses TRBV13 and TRBJ2-5; 7 bases are a match to TRBD2. V lost 0 bases, J lost 4 bases, and 2 bases stayed unmatched. The CDR3 has 14 amino acids. The germline V gene has CDR1 PRHDT and CDR2 FYEKMQ (reference sequence). CDR3: CASSLGVAGETQYF. In nucleotides, the CDR3 is TGTGCCAGCAGCTTAGGCGTAGCGGGAGAGACCCAGTACTTC.

There are many counts of this clonotype. V and J are TRBV28 and TRBJ1-5, with unresolved D. The CDR3 runs 15 residues. Trimming stripped 6 bases from V and 1 base from J, with 13 bases between. Germline loops: CDR1 MDHEN, CDR2 SYDVKM. This chain's CDR3 is CASSTQPPSNQPQHF. The CDR3 nucleotides are TGTGCCAGCAGCACCCAACCGCCAAGCAATCAGCCCCAGCATTTT.

This clonotype was seen a few times. This chain connects TRBV2 to TRBJ2-5; D is perhaps TRBD2 (7 bases). CDR3 length equals 14 residues. CDR1 SNHLY and CDR2 FYNNEI come from the germline V gene. V dropped 4 bases and J dropped 5 bases, with 14 bases sitting between them. The CDR3 DNA sequence: TGTGCCAGCAGTGTTGCGGCGGGGGCGGAGACCCAGTACTTC. It yields the protein CASSVAAGAETQYF.

CDR3 bases: TGTGCCAGTAGTATAGAGCGGGACAGAGAAGCTTTCTTT. Encoded protein: CASSIERDREAFF. The chain is built from TRBV19 and TRBJ1-1; 7 bases agree with TRBD1. V trimming: 0 bases; J trimming: 8 bases; junction bases outside the gene matches: 3. The germline V gene has CDR1 LNHDA and CDR2 SQIVND (reference sequence). CDR3 length equals 13 residues.

This chain joins TRBV6-1 and TRBJ1-5; 8 positions agree with TRBD1. This CDR3 spans 22 amino acids. V dropped 1 base and J dropped 1; count of bases not matched to a gene: 21. In germline, CDR1 is MNHNS, CDR2 SASEGT. Here the CDR3 reads CASSEVRTGSPIGPSSNQPQHF. In nucleotides, the CDR3 is TGTGCCAGCAGTGAAGTTAGGACAGGGTCCCCTATAGGGCCCTCCAGCAATCAGCCCCAGCATTTT.

The gene calls are TRBV9 and TRBJ2-2; 8 nucleotides align to TRBD1. The ends lost 0 bases at V and 0 bases at J; junction bases unmatched: 4. Germline assignment: CDR1 SGDLS and CDR2 YYNGEE. The CDR3 runs 17 residues. As DNA, the CDR3 is TGTGCCAGCAGCGTAGGTGGGACAGGTGCGAACACCGGGGAGCTGTTTTTT. Protein product: CASSVGGTGANTGELFF. The complete variable domain, with remaining parts taken from reference TRBV9 and TRBJ2-2, reads DSGVTQTPKHLITATGQRVTLRCSPRSGDLSVYWYQQSLDQGLQFLIQYYNGEERAKGNILERFSAQQFPDLHSELNLSSLELGDSALYFCASSVGGTGANTGELFFGEGSRLTVL.

This clonotype has only a few counts. The chain uses TRBV5-4 and TRBJ1-1; no clear D gene. Per the germline V gene, CDR1 is SGHNT and CDR2 is YYREEE (reference sequence). Between the trimmed V and J ends, which lost 0 bases and 4 bases, there was a span of 13 bases. The CDR3 consists of 15 residues. DNA for the CDR3: TGTGCCAGCAGCTTGGATCGGGGTTTGAGCACTGAAGCTTTCTTT. Amino acids: CASSLDRGLSTEAFF.

Comment on this clonotype: Here the CDR3 omits its conserved ending phenylalanine or tryptophan, so a read error is the likely source. The rearrangement links TRBV12-3 or TRBV12-4 to TRBJ2-5; a possible D gene is TRBD1 (6 bases). There are 14 residues in the CDR3. V lost 6 bases and J 2 bases, leaving 13 bases between the germline ends. CDR3 DNA: TGTGCCAGCAGCCCGGACAGCTCTCAAGAGACCCAGTACTCC. This sequence encodes CASSPDSSQETQYS.

There are a few counts of this clonotype. The J gene is TRBJ1-1, the V gene TRBV30, with a tentative D call TRBD1 (5 bases). V dropped 0 bases and J dropped 4 bases, with 18 bases sitting between them. The germline CDR1 and CDR2 sequences are GTSNPN and SVGIG (reference sequence). The CDR3 length is 16 residues. DNA of the CDR3: TGTGCCTGGAGTGTACCCAAAACAGGACTGCCCACTGAAGCTTTCTTT. Translating it yields CAWSVPKTGLPTEAFF. The full variable domain, with the rest looked up from reference TRBV30 and TRBJ1-1, is SQTIHQWPATLVQPVGSPLSLECTVEGTSNPNLYWYRQAAGRGLQLLFYSVGIGQISSEVPQNLSASRPQDRQFILSSKKLLLSDSGFYLCAWSVPKTGLPTEAFFGQGTRLTVV.

The rearrangement uses TRBV7-9 and TRBJ1-1, with D maybe TRBD1 (5 bases). Trimming stripped 8 bases from V and 11 bases from J, with 15 bases between. The germline V gene has CDR1 SEHNR and CDR2 FQNEAQ (reference sequence). The CDR3 totals 11 residues. The CDR3 spells CASGSGREAFF. The CDR3 DNA follows: TGTGCCAGCGGATCAGGGCGGGAGGCTTTCTTT.

In its sample, this clonotype was seen a few times. The rearrangement links TRBV9 to TRBJ2-2; no definite D call. The CDR3 runs 14 residues. Trimming shortened V by 3 bases and J by 6 bases, and 12 bases separated the two germline ends. The germline CDR1 and CDR2 sequences are SGDLS and YYNGEE. The CDR3 DNA reads as TGTGCCAGCAGCGCACGGTTGGAGTCCGGGGAGCTGTTTTTT. Amino acids: CASSARLESGELFF.

This clonotype was detected ten times or more. The junction departs from the called germline gene at one end, perhaps through a read error. The V gene is TRBV5-1, the J gene TRBJ1-1; TRBD1 agrees at 9 bases. CDR3 length: 15 amino acids. Looked up from germline, CDR1 is SGHRS and CDR2 is YFSETQ. The CDR3 is CASSLGTGLNTEAFF. CDR3 nucleotide sequence: TGTGCCAGCAGCTTAGGGACAGGGTTGAACACTGAAGCTTTCTTT. The full variable domain, with the rest looked up from reference TRBV5-1 and TRBJ1-1, is KAGVTQTPRYLIKTRGQQVTLSCSPISGHRSVSWYQQTPGQGLQFLFEYFSETQRNKGNFPGRFSGRQFSNSRSEMNVSTLELGDSALYLCASSLGTGLNTEAFFGQGTRLTVV.

This clonotype was recorded once. This chain links TRBV5-1 with TRBJ2-7; TRBD2 matches at 7 bases. CDR1 is SGHRS and CDR2 is YFSETQ in the germline V gene. J was trimmed by 2 bases and V by 10 bases; bases with no gene match: 12. This CDR3 is 14 amino acids long. CDR3 residues: CAPIGSGNAYEQYF. The DNA for the CDR3 is TGCGCCCCAATAGGGAGCGGGAACGCCTACGAGCAGTACTTC.